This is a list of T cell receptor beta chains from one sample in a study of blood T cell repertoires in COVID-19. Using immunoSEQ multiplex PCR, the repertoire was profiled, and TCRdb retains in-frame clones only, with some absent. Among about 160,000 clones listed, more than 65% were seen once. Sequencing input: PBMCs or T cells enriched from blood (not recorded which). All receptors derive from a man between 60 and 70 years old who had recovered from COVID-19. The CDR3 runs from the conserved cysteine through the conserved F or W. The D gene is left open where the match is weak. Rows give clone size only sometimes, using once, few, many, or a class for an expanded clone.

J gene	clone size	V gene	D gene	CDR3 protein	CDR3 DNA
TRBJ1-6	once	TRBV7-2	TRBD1	CASSLARGTAHSPLHF	TGTGCCAGCAGCCTAGCAAGAGGGACAGCCCATTCACCCCTCCACTTT
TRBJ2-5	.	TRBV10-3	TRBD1	CAISWQGAQETQYF	TGTGCCATCAGTTGGCAGGGGGCCCAAGAGACCCAGTACTTC
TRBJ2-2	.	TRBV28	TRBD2	CASRVAGEWGELFF	TGTGCCAGCAGGGTAGCGGGAGAGTGGGGGGAGCTGTTTTTT
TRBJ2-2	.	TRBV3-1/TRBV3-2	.	CASSHQSTRELFF	TGTGCCAGCAGCCACCAATCAACACGGGAGCTGTTTTTT
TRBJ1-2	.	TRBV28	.	CASSFKAGLGYTF	TGTGCCAGCAGTTTTAAGGCAGGTCTAGGCTACACCTTC
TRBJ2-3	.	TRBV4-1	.	CASSPAATLYTDTQYF	TGCGCCAGCAGCCCCGCGGCCACGCTGTACACAGATACGCAGTATTTT
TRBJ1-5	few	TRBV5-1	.	CASSLATGSNQPQHF	TGCGCCAGCAGCTTGGCCACGGGAAGCAATCAGCCCCAGCATTTT
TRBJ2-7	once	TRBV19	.	CASSNTAGYEQYF	TGTGCCAGTAGTAATACAGCAGGATACGAGCAGTACTTC
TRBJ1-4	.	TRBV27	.	CASSSGAEYEKLFF	TGTGCCAGCAGTTCAGGGGCGGAATATGAAAAACTGTTTTTT
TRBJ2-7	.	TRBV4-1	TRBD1	CASSSTGQGAEQYF	TGCGCCAGCAGCTCTACGGGACAGGGGGCCGAGCAGTACTTC